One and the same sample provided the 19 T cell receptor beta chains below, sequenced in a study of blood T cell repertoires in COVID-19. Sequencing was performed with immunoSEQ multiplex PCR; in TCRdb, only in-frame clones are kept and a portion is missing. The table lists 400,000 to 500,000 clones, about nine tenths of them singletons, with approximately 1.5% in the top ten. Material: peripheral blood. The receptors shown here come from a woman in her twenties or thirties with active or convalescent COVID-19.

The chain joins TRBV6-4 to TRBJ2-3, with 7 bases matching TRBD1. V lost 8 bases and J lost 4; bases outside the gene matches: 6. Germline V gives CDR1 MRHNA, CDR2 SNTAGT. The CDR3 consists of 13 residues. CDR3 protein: CASSGGAADTQYF. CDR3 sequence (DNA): TGTGCCAGCTCAGGGGGTGCCGCAGATACGCAGTATTTT.

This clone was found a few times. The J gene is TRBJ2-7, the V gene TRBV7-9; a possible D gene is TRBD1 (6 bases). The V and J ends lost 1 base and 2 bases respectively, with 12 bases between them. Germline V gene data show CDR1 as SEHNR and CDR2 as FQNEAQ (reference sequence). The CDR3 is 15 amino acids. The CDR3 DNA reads TGTGCCAGCAGCTTAGGGACAGCATCGACCTACGAGCAGTACTTC. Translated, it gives CASSLGTASTYEQYF.

CDR3 bases: TGTGCCAGTAGTAACTCCGGGACTAGCGGACTCTACGAGCAGTACTTC. Amino acids: CASSNSGTSGLYEQYF. The chain recombines TRBV19 with TRBJ2-7; 11 nucleotides match TRBD2. Germline-derived CDR1 and CDR2 are LNHDA and SQIVND (reference sequence). The V gene end was trimmed by 4 bases and the J gene end by 3 bases; junction bases not matched to a gene: 8. CDR3 size: 16 residues. The full variable domain, with the rest looked up from reference TRBV19 and TRBJ2-7, is DGGITQSPKYLFRKEGQNVTLSCEQNLNHDAMYWYRQDPGQGLRLIYYSQIVNDFQKGDIAEGYSVSREKKESFPLTVTSAQKNPTAFYLCASSNSGTSGLYEQYFGPGTRLTVT.

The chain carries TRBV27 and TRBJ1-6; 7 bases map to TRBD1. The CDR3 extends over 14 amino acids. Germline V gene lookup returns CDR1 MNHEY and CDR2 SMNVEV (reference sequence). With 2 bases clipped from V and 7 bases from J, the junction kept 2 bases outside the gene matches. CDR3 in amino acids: CASSLARGNSPLHF. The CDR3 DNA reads TGTGCCAGCAGTTTAGCCAGGGGGAATTCACCCCTCCACTTT.

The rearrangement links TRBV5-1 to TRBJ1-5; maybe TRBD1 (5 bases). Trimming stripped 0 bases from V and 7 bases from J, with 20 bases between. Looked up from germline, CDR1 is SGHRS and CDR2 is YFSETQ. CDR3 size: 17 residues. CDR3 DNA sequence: TGCGCCAGCAGCTTGGACTACCTGACAGATCCCCGGCAGCCCCAGCATTTT. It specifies CASSLDYLTDPRQPQHF.

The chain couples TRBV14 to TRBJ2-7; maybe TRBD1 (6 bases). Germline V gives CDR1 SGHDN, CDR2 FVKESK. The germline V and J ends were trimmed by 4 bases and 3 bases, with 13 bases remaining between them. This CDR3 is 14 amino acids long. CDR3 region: CASSRTTDSYEQYF. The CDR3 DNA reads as TGTGCCAGCAGCCGGACCACGGACAGCTACGAGCAGTACTTC.

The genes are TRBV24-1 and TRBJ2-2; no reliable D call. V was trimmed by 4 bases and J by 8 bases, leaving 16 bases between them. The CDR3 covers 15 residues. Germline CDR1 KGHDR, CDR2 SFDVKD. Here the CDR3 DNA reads TGTGCCACCAGTGAGGCCGCAAGCGACCGGGGGGAGCTGTTTTTT. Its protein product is CATSEAASDRGELFF.

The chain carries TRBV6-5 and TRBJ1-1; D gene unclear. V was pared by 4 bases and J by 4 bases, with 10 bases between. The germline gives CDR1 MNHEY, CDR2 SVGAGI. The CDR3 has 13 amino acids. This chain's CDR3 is CASSLTDSTEAFF. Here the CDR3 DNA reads TGTGCCAGCAGTTTAACAGATTCCACTGAAGCTTTCTTT.

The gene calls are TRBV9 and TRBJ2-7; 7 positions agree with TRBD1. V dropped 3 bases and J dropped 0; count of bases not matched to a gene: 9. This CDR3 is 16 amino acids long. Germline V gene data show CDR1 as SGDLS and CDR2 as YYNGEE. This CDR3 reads CASSAQQGMVSYEQYF. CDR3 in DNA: TGTGCCAGCAGCGCTCAACAGGGGATGGTCTCCTACGAGCAGTACTTC.

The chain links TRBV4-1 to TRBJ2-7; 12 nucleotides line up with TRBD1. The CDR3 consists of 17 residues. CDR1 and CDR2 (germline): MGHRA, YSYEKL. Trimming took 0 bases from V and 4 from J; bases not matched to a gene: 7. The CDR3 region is CASSQDTPGQGAYEQYF. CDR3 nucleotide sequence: TGCGCCAGCAGCCAAGATACCCCGGGACAGGGGGCTTACGAGCAGTACTTC.

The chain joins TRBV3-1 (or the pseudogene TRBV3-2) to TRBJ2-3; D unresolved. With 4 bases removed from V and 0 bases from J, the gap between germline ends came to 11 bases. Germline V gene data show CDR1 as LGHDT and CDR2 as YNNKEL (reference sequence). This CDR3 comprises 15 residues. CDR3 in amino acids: CASSPSGHSTDTQYF. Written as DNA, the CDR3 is TGTGCCAGCAGCCCCTCTGGCCATAGCACAGATACGCAGTATTTT.

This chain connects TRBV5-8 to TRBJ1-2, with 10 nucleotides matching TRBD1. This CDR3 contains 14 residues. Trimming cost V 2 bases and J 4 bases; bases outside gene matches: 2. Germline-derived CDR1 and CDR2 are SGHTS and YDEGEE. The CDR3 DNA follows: TGTGCCAGCAGCTTCGGACAGGGGGGCTATGGCTACACCTTC. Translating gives CASSFGQGGYGYTF.

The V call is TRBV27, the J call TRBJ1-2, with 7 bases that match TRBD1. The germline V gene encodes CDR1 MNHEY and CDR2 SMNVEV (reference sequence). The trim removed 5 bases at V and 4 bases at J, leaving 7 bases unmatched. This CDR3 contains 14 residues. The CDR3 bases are TGTGCCAGCAGTCTAAAGGGGGCGAGCTATGGCTACACCTTC. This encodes CASSLKGASYGYTF.

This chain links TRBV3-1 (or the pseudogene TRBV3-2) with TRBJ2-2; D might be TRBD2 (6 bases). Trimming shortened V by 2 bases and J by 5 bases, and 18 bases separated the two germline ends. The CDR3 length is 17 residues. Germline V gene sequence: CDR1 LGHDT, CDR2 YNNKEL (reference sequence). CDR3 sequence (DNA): TGTGCCAGCAGCCAACCCGGGGTCCATGGAGGGACCGGGGAGCTGTTTTTT. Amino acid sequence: CASSQPGVHGGTGELFF.

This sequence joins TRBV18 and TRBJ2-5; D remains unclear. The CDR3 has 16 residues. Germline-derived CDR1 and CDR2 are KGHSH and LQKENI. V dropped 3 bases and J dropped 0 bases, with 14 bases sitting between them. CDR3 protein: CASSPRVIPDQETQYF. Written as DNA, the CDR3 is TGTGCCAGCTCACCCCGGGTTATCCCAGACCAAGAGACCCAGTACTTC.

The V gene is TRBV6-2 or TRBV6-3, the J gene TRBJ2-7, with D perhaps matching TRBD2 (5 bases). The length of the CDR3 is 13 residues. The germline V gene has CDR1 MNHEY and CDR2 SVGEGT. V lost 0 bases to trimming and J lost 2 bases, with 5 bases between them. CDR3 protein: CASSYSTTYEQYF. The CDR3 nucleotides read TGTGCCAGCAGTTACTCGACTACCTACGAGCAGTACTTC.

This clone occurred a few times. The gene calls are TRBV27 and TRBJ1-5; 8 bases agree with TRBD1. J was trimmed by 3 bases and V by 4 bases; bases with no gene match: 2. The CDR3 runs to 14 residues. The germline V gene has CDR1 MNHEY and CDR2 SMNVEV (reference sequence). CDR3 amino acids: CASSSTGDNQPQHF. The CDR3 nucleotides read TGTGCCAGCAGTTCGACAGGGGACAATCAGCCCCAGCATTTT.

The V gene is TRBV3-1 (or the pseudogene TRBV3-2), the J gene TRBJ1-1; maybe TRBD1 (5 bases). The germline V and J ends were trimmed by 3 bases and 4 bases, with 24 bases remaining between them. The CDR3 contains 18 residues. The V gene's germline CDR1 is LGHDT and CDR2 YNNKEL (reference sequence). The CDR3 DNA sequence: TGTGCCAGCAGCCATGCGGTCTCAGTGGGGACGGGGGGCACTGAAGCTTTCTTT. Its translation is CASSHAVSVGTGGTEAFF.

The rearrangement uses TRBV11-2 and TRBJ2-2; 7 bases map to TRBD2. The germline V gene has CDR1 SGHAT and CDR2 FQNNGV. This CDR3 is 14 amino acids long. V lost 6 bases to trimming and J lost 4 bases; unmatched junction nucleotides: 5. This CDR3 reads CASSLSGVTGELFF. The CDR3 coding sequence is TGTGCCAGCAGTTTGAGCGGGGTCACCGGGGAGCTGTTTTTT.